This TCR beta chain emerged from a study of blood T cell repertoires in COVID-19. Overall study context: Samples of COVID-19 (acute and convalescent) were obtained from the United States, Italy and Spain. Sources were T cells, B-cell-depleted T cells, or PBMCs; the material itself was cDNA or gDNA.

Only a few counts were recorded for this clone. Measured with immunoSEQ multiplex PCR; TCRdb has only the in-frame clones, and not every one. The sample carries tens of thousands of clones, 90% to 95% recorded once. The CDR3 loop spans 13 amino acids. Germline assignment: CDR1 LNHDA and CDR2 SQIVND (reference sequence). V was clipped by 2 bases and J by 2 bases; unmatched bases: 0. The rearrangement joins TRBV19 to TRBJ2-7, with TRBD1 matching 7 bases. The sequenced sample was peripheral blood. This receptor was identified in a woman aged 50 to 60 in a cohort sampled during active COVID-19. Here the CDR3 reads CASSIQGAYEQYF. In DNA form, the CDR3 reads TGTGCCAGTAGTATACAGGGGGCCTACGAGCAGTACTTC.